These 30 T cell receptor beta chains originate from one sample sequenced in a study of blood T cell repertoires in COVID-19. Assay used: immunoSEQ multiplex PCR; TCRdb lists only in-frame clones, some missing. The table lists 250,000 to 300,000 clones, approximately 91% of them singletons, with about 2.1% in the top ten. The specimen was PBMCs or T cells enriched from blood (not recorded which). These receptors originate from a woman aged 40 to 55 with acute COVID-19.

The rearrangement joins TRBV27 to TRBJ2-7; TRBD1 matches at 8 bases. Germline loops: CDR1 MNHEY, CDR2 SMNVEV (reference sequence). This CDR3 has 13 amino acids. The trim removed 3 bases at V and 5 bases at J, leaving 3 bases unmatched. In nucleotides, the CDR3 is TGTGCCAGCAGTTTCAAACAGGGGGACGAGCAGTACTTC. The encoded protein is CASSFKQGDEQYF.

This clone was counted once. Other nucleotide sequences in the sample specify the same CDR3. CDR3 region: CASSLGGQNSPLHF. DNA of the CDR3: TGCGCCAGCAGCTTGGGAGGACAGAATTCACCCCTCCACTTT. The rearrangement joins TRBV5-1 to TRBJ1-6; possibly TRBD1 for D (6 bases). Trimming left V 0 bases short and J 7 bases short, with 8 bases between. Germline V gives CDR1 SGHRS, CDR2 YFSETQ. The CDR3 length is 14 residues.

The genes are TRBV7-9 and TRBJ1-5, with no clear D. CDR1 SEHNR and CDR2 FQNEAQ come from the germline V gene (reference sequence). This CDR3 is built from 17 residues. V gave up 5 bases and J gave up 3 bases, with 20 bases separating them. CDR3 protein: CASSLDRGHPYNQPQHF. The CDR3 coding sequence is TGTGCCAGCAGCCTGGATCGAGGCCACCCCTACAATCAGCCCCAGCATTTT.

The chain uses TRBV2 and TRBJ1-5; no firm D call. V shed 3 bases and J shed 0 bases, with 9 bases lying between them. The CDR3 sequence is 15 residues long. Germline CDR1 SNHLY, CDR2 FYNNEI. The CDR3 here is CASSEAGDSNQPQHF. The DNA of the CDR3 is TGTGCCAGCAGTGAGGCCGGGGATAGCAATCAGCCCCAGCATTTT.

The chain joins TRBV15 to TRBJ1-2; D perhaps matches TRBD1 (5 bases). Trimming pared 5 bases from V and 5 bases from J, leaving 12 bases between. Germline values: CDR1 LNHNV, CDR2 YYDKDF (reference sequence). The CDR3 covers 13 residues. Here the CDR3 DNA reads TGTGCCACCAGCGGGGACGGGGGTTATGGCTACACCTTC. It yields the protein CATSGDGGYGYTF. Looking up the rest from reference TRBV15 and TRBJ1-2 gives the full variable domain: DAMVIQNPRYQVTQFGKPVTLSCSQTLNHNVMYWYQQKSSQAPKLLFHYYDKDFNNEADTPDNFQSRRPNTSFCFLDIRSPGLGDTAMYLCATSGDGGYGYTFGSGTRLTVV.

For this clone: Mismatch with germline at one junction end may stem from a read error. V usage is TRBV4-2 and J usage is TRBJ2-7, with a tentative D call TRBD1 (6 bases). CDR3 length equals 15 residues. The V gene's germline CDR1 is LGHNA and CDR2 YNFKEQ. This CDR3 reads CVSSRVIQGYYEQYF. The DNA of the CDR3 is TGTGTCAGCAGCCGAGTGATACAGGGCTACTACGAGCAGTACTTC.

This clone has a handful of counts. The CDR3 region is CASSLALAGDADTQYF. In DNA, the CDR3 is TGTGCCAGCAGCTTAGCCCTAGCGGGAGACGCAGATACGCAGTATTTT. The chain uses TRBV11-3 and TRBJ2-3, with 10 bases aligning to TRBD2. Germline loops: CDR1 SGHNT, CDR2 YENEEA. V lost 1 base and J lost 4; bases outside the gene matches: 5. The CDR3 is 16 amino acids.

This chain links TRBV28 with TRBJ2-3; D possibly corresponds to TRBD1 (5 bases). CDR3 length equals 12 residues. Between the trimmed V and J ends, which lost 6 bases and 3 bases, there was a span of 7 bases. Germline loops: CDR1 MDHEN, CDR2 SYDVKM. The CDR3 region is CASSGQTDTQYF. The CDR3 DNA sequence: TGTGCCAGCAGCGGACAAACAGATACGCAGTATTTT.

The chain carries TRBV19 and TRBJ2-7; D possibly corresponds to TRBD2 (5 bases). The ends were cut back, 9 bases at V and 0 bases at J, with 15 bases in the middle. The germline V gene encodes CDR1 LNHDA and CDR2 SQIVND (reference sequence). This CDR3 contains 14 residues. This chain's CDR3 is CASRPSGSSYEQYF. The CDR3 nucleotides read TGTGCCAGCAGGCCTTCTGGGAGCTCCTACGAGCAGTACTTC. The full variable domain, with the rest looked up from reference TRBV19 and TRBJ2-7, is DGGITQSPKYLFRKEGQNVTLSCEQNLNHDAMYWYRQDPGQGLRLIYYSQIVNDFQKGDIAEGYSVSREKKESFPLTVTSAQKNPTAFYLCASRPSGSSYEQYFGPGTRLTVT.

The J gene is TRBJ1-1, the V gene TRBV5-1; D uncertain. The ends were cut back, 0 bases at V and 0 bases at J, with 9 bases in the middle. The CDR3 runs to 15 residues. The germline V gene encodes CDR1 SGHRS and CDR2 YFSETQ. The chain's CDR3 is CASSLAAKLNTEAFF. The DNA of the CDR3 is TGCGCCAGCAGCTTGGCCGCGAAACTGAACACTGAAGCTTTCTTT.

The V and J genes are TRBV19 and TRBJ2-3, with a weak D call TRBD1 (6 bases). Trimming removed 5 bases at V and 3 bases at J, with 15 bases between. The length of the CDR3 is 15 residues. Germline V CDR1 and CDR2: LNHDA, SQIVND (reference sequence). Here the CDR3 DNA reads TGTGCCAGTAGTGCAGGGGTCGGTAGAACAGATACGCAGTATTTT. Translating it yields CASSAGVGRTDTQYF.

This clone was recorded only once. This chain uses TRBV25-1 with TRBJ2-1, with TRBD2 matching 7 bases. The CDR3 loop spans 15 amino acids. Germline CDR1 and CDR2: MGHDK and SYGVNS. The junction had 8 bases not matched to a gene; V was cut back by 2 bases and J by 7 bases. CDR3 in amino acids: CASSEGAGVWNEQFF. CDR3 nucleotides: TGTGCCAGCAGTGAAGGGGCGGGAGTCTGGAATGAGCAGTTCTTC. The full variable domain, completed using reference TRBV25-1 and TRBJ2-1, is EADIYQTPRYLVIGTGKKITLECSQTMGHDKMYWYQQDPGMELHLIHYSYGVNSTEKGDLSSESTVSRIRTEHFPLTLESARPSHTSQYLCASSEGAGVWNEQFFGPGTRLTVL.

CDR3 region: CASSPQHRGRGANVLTF. The CDR3 region has the DNA TGTGCCAGTAGTCCCCAACACAGGGGGCGTGGGGCCAACGTCCTGACTTTC. The chain joins TRBV19 to TRBJ2-6, with 9 bases that match TRBD1. The V and J ends lost 5 bases and 3 bases, in that order; junction bases with no gene match: 8. In germline, CDR1 is LNHDA, CDR2 SQIVND (reference sequence). The CDR3 length is 17 residues.

The rearrangement joins TRBV4-1 to TRBJ1-5; 7 nucleotides agree with TRBD1. After removal of 0 bases from V and 6 bases from J, the junction contained 5 bases not matched to a gene. Germline CDR1 reads MGHRA; CDR2 reads YSYEKL. The CDR3 totals 15 residues. CDR3 DNA sequence: TGCGCCAGCAGCCAAGAACAAGGGGGCGTTCAGCCCCAGCATTTT. Its protein is CASSQEQGGVQPQHF.

CDR3 loop: CASRRQGQGQETQYF. The CDR3 DNA reads as TGTGCCAGCAGGAGACAGGGACAGGGTCAGGAGACCCAGTACTTC. The chain couples TRBV11-3 to TRBJ2-5, with 9 bases that match TRBD1. This CDR3 has 15 amino acids. Trimming took 6 bases from V and 5 from J; bases not matched to a gene: 10. The germline V gene has CDR1 SGHNT and CDR2 YENEEA.

The rearrangement links TRBV7-9 to TRBJ2-2; 9 nucleotides line up with TRBD1. The germline CDR1 and CDR2 sequences are SEHNR and FQNEAQ (reference sequence). The length of the CDR3 is 16 residues. The J segment lost 1 base and the V segment lost 5 bases, leaving 5 bases of the junction unmatched. CDR3 region: CASSQQGAQNTGELFF. The CDR3 DNA sequence: TGTGCCAGCAGCCAACAGGGGGCGCAGAACACCGGGGAGCTGTTTTTT.

This clone was seen once. The rearrangement uses TRBV5-8 and TRBJ1-2; D remains ambiguous. V was shortened by 2 bases and J by 4 bases, with 12 bases between the two germline ends. The CDR3 spans 14 residues. Per germline, CDR1 SGHTS and CDR2 YDEGEE. CDR3: CASSFRQEFYGYTF. The CDR3 bases are TGTGCCAGCAGCTTTCGTCAGGAATTCTATGGCTACACCTTC. The variable domain in full, with the rest retrieved from reference TRBV5-8 and TRBJ1-2, is EAGVTQSPTHLIKTRGQQATLRCSPISGHTSVYWYQQALGLGLQFLLWYDEGEERNRGNFPPRFSGRQFPNYSSELNVNALELEDSALYLCASSFRQEFYGYTFGSGTRLTVV.

This chain connects TRBV11-3 to TRBJ2-1; D is possibly TRBD2 (5 bases). The CDR3 runs 14 residues. Germline CDR1 reads SGHNT; CDR2 reads YENEEA. V lost 3 bases, J lost 0 bases, and 6 bases lay in between. The CDR3 DNA reads as TGTGCCAGCAGCTTGAGGGTCTCCTACAATGAGCAGTTCTTC. It translates to CASSLRVSYNEQFF. Complete variable domain (other parts from reference TRBV11-3 and TRBJ2-1): EAGVVQSPRYKIIEKKQPVAFWCNPISGHNTLYWYLQNLGQGPELLIRYENEEAVDDSQLPKDRFSAERLKGVDSTLKIQPAELGDSAVYLCASSLRVSYNEQFFGPGTRLTVL.

The chain links TRBV28 to TRBJ2-6, with 10 positions matching TRBD1. The V segment lost 3 bases and the J segment 1 base; nucleotides outside the gene matches: 3. Per the germline V gene, CDR1 is MDHEN and CDR2 is SYDVKM. The CDR3 consists of 17 residues. CDR3 in amino acids: CASSFGTGASGANVLTF. As DNA, the CDR3 is TGTGCCAGCAGTTTCGGGACAGGGGCTTCTGGGGCCAACGTCCTGACTTTC. The variable domain in full, completed from reference TRBV28 and TRBJ2-6, reads DVKVTQSSRYLVKRTGEKVFLECVQDMDHENMFWYRQDPGLGLRLIYFSYDVKMKEKGDIPEGYSVSREKKERFSLILESASTNQTSMYLCASSFGTGASGANVLTFGAGSRLTVL.

J is TRBJ1-1 and V is TRBV4-1; D is perhaps TRBD1 (5 bases). The CDR3 totals 15 residues. Germline CDR1 is MGHRA and CDR2 is YSYEKL. V lost 0 bases and J 5 bases, leaving 13 bases between the germline ends. The CDR3 region is CASSQDGQGGTEAFF. The CDR3 DNA reads TGCGCCAGCAGCCAAGATGGTCAGGGAGGGACTGAAGCTTTCTTT.

This clone has a single count. The J gene is TRBJ1-6, the V gene TRBV29-1, with TRBD1 matching 9 bases. CDR3 length equals 13 residues. Germline V gene sequence: CDR1 SQVTM, CDR2 ANQGSEA. V trimming: 6 bases; J trimming: 8 bases; junction bases outside the gene matches: 5. CDR3 sequence (DNA): TGCAGCGTCGCACAGGGGGCGTATTCACCCCTCCACTTT. This gives the protein CSVAQGAYSPLHF. The full variable domain, in which reference TRBV29-1 and TRBJ1-6 provide the parts outside the CDR3, is SAVISQKPSRDICQRGTSLTIQCQVDSQVTMMFWYRQQPGQSLTLIATANQGSEATYESGFVIDKFPISRPNLTFSTLTVSNMSPEDSSIYLCSVAQGAYSPLHFGNGTRLTVT.

The CDR3 DNA reads TGCGCCAGCAGCCAAGATTTCTGGGCTAGGAGTAGGAGGTATGACAATGAGCAGTTCTTC. Translated: CASSQDFWARSRRYDNEQFF. This sequence joins TRBV4-1 and TRBJ2-1; a possible D gene is TRBD2 (5 bases). This CDR3 is built from 20 residues. V shed 0 bases and J shed 5 bases, with 26 bases lying between them. Germline-derived CDR1 and CDR2 are MGHRA and YSYEKL.

This chain links TRBV5-1 with TRBJ2-2; 7 bases are shared with TRBD1. The CDR3 has 15 residues. In germline, CDR1 is SGHRS, CDR2 YFSETQ. V trimming: 4 bases; J trimming: 2 bases; junction bases outside the gene matches: 5. The CDR3 bases are TGCGCCAGCAGCAGGGACAGACTCAACACCGGGGAGCTGTTTTTT. It translates to CASSRDRLNTGELFF. The full variable domain, completed using reference TRBV5-1 and TRBJ2-2, is KAGVTQTPRYLIKTRGQQVTLSCSPISGHRSVSWYQQTPGQGLQFLFEYFSETQRNKGNFPGRFSGRQFSNSRSEMNVSTLELGDSALYLCASSRDRLNTGELFFGEGSRLTVL.

V gene TRBV18 combines with J gene TRBJ1-1; D unresolved. Per germline, CDR1 KGHSH and CDR2 LQKENI. Trimming removed 3 bases from V and 5 bases from J, with 10 bases in between. The CDR3 runs to 13 residues. CDR3 protein: CASSPPVLTEAFF. In nucleotides, the CDR3 is TGTGCCAGCTCACCTCCAGTCTTGACTGAAGCTTTCTTT.

The chain uses TRBV6-5 and TRBJ1-6; D perhaps matches TRBD1 (5 bases). The CDR3 extends over 14 amino acids. The germline CDR1 and CDR2 sequences are MNHEY and SVGAGI. Trimming removed 7 bases from V and 9 bases from J, with 16 bases in between. CDR3 sequence reads: CASNPGRDGSPLHF. The DNA of the CDR3 is TGTGCCAGCAACCCGGGCAGGGATGGTTCACCCCTCCACTTT.

The chain couples TRBV29-1 to TRBJ1-1; D is ambiguous. Germline V gives CDR1 SQVTM, CDR2 ANQGSEA. CDR3 length: 13 residues. Trimming shortened V by 4 bases and J by 4 bases, and 13 bases separated the two germline ends. The CDR3 protein is CSVGAWASTEAFF. The CDR3 nucleotides are TGCAGCGTTGGAGCATGGGCGAGCACTGAAGCTTTCTTT.

The CDR3 DNA is TGCAGCGTTGACGGTCTATTCGGGGTGGAATTGCACACCTTC. Protein sequence: CSVDGLFGVELHTF. The rearrangement uses TRBV29-1 and TRBJ1-2; D is uncertain. V was shortened by 3 bases and J by 12 bases, with 23 bases between the two germline ends. Germline loops: CDR1 SQVTM, CDR2 ANQGSEA. This CDR3 region has 14 residues.

This clone was seen a handful of times. The chain carries TRBV7-2 and TRBJ2-3; 7 nucleotides agree with TRBD2. The V segment lost 4 bases and the J segment 1 base; nucleotides outside the gene matches: 5. CDR1 is SGHTA and CDR2 is FQGNSA in the germline V gene. The CDR3 is 15 amino acids. The CDR3 region has the DNA TGTGCCAGCAGCTGGAGCGGGGCCCGCACAGATACGCAGTATTTT. Translating it yields CASSWSGARTDTQYF.

This clone appeared a few times. The chain carries TRBV25-1 and TRBJ1-1; a weak D match, TRBD1 (5 bases). The length of the CDR3 is 13 residues. Germline-derived CDR1 and CDR2 are MGHDK and SYGVNS. Trimming removed 7 bases at V and 6 bases at J, with 15 bases between. The CDR3 loop is CASTGLGGAEAFF. As DNA, the CDR3 is TGTGCCAGCACGGGCCTAGGAGGGGCTGAAGCTTTCTTT. Looking up the rest from reference TRBV25-1 and TRBJ1-1 gives the full variable domain: EADIYQTPRYLVIGTGKKITLECSQTMGHDKMYWYQQDPGMELHLIHYSYGVNSTEKGDLSSESTVSRIRTEHFPLTLESARPSHTSQYLCASTGLGGAEAFFGQGTRLTVV.

The rearrangement uses TRBV11-3 and TRBJ1-2; 9 nucleotides agree with TRBD1. Looked up from germline, CDR1 is SGHNT and CDR2 is YENEEA. CDR3 length equals 13 residues. V shed 5 bases, J shed 5 bases, and the junction held 3 bases outside the gene matches. The CDR3 coding sequence is TGTGCCAGCAGCCCGGGACAGGGATATGGCTACACCTTC. Its protein is CASSPGQGYGYTF.